The 21 T cell receptor beta chains below were found in one sample sequenced in a study of CD4 T cells in relation to SARS-CoV-2 and coronaviruses. Repertoires were generated with immunoSEQ multiplex PCR, while TCRdb's copy carries only in-frame clones and drops some. The table has roughly 41,000 clones, more than 65% seen once. Their specific antigens are unknown. Material: naive CD4+ T cells from PBMCs, cultured in vitro. Subset specified: naive CD4+ T cells isolated by negative enrichment. The source of these receptors is an adult with COVID-19.

The genes are TRBV5-1 and TRBJ2-1; D is possibly TRBD2 (6 bases). The CDR3 covers 15 residues. V was cut by 3 bases and J by 6 bases, with 16 bases left in between. Germline V gene data show CDR1 as SGHRS and CDR2 as YFSETQ. The CDR3: CASSSLSGARNEQFF. In DNA form, the CDR3 reads TGCGCCAGCAGCTCCTTGTCGGGAGCCCGCAATGAGCAGTTCTTC.

The chain carries TRBV29-1 and TRBJ2-4; D is unresolved. The CDR3 totals 13 residues. Deletions cut 7 bases from V and 5 bases from J, with 15 bases between. Looked up from germline, CDR1 is SQVTM and CDR2 is ANQGSEA. The CDR3 spells CSAAPQSQNIQYF. CDR3 sequence (DNA): TGCAGCGCCGCCCCCCAATCACAAAACATTCAGTACTTC.

This rearrangement joins TRBV27 to TRBJ2-2; D is undetermined. CDR1 is MNHEY, CDR2 SMNVEV, per germline (reference sequence). V was clipped by 3 bases and J by 5 bases, with 7 bases between them. The CDR3 covers 13 residues. In nucleotides, the CDR3 is TGTGCCAGCAGTTTTTCTGGGACCGGGGAGCTGTTTTTT. It encodes CASSFSGTGELFF.

Turning to this clone: At one of its ends the junction is not consistent with the germline gene, which may arise from a read error. The chain has TRBV7-8 and TRBJ2-1; 13 bases fit TRBD2. This CDR3 is built from 13 residues. CDR1 is SGHVS, CDR2 FQNEAQ, per germline. As DNA, the CDR3 is TGTGCCAGCAGCATACTAGCGGGAGGGCCCCTAGTCTTC. Its translation is CASSILAGGPLVF.

The CDR3 here is CSVTGAKSATNEKLFF. CDR3 DNA sequence: TGCAGCGTTACCGGGGCCAAGTCTGCAACTAATGAAAAACTGTTTTTT. The rearrangement uses TRBV29-1 and TRBJ1-4, with D possibly TRBD1 on 5 matching bases. Germline-derived CDR1 and CDR2 are SQVTM and ANQGSEA. With 5 bases removed from V and 0 bases from J, the gap between germline ends came to 16 bases. This CDR3 spans 16 amino acids.

The chain carries TRBV30 and TRBJ1-4; D is undetermined. The V end was cut by 3 bases, the J end by 8 bases, with 19 bases between. Germline loops: CDR1 GTSNPN, CDR2 SVGIG (reference sequence). CDR3 length: 15 residues. CDR3 sequence: CAWRGRVGLAEKLFF. CDR3 nucleotide sequence: TGTGCCTGGAGGGGAAGGGTCGGGTTAGCGGAAAAACTGTTTTTT.

Here the CDR3 DNA reads TGTGCCAGCAGTTTATTGGGACTAGCGGGAGCAGATACGCAGTATTTT. Translated, it gives CASSLLGLAGADTQYF. V usage is TRBV27 and J usage is TRBJ2-3; TRBD2 matches at 14 bases. The CDR3 totals 16 residues. V shed 1 base, J shed 4 bases, and the junction held 1 base outside the gene matches. Germline V gene data show CDR1 as MNHEY and CDR2 as SMNVEV (reference sequence).

The gene calls are TRBV19 and TRBJ2-1, with D perhaps TRBD2 (6 bases). Germline V CDR1 and CDR2: LNHDA, SQIVND (reference sequence). Trimming left V 1 base short and J 0 bases short, with 13 bases between. CDR3 size: 17 residues. CDR3 nucleotides: TGTGCCAGTAGTATAGGTGGGGGGATTAACTCCTACAATGAGCAGTTCTTC. Its translation: CASSIGGGINSYNEQFF.

The gene calls are TRBV27 and TRBJ2-1; D unclear. CDR3 length equals 14 residues. The V gene's germline CDR1 is MNHEY and CDR2 SMNVEV (reference sequence). Trimming pared 0 bases from V and 4 bases from J, leaving 7 bases between. The CDR3 DNA follows: TGTGCCAGCAGTTTATCGGCCAGATACAATGAGCAGTTCTTC. It yields the protein CASSLSARYNEQFF.

The chain recombines TRBV7-8 with TRBJ2-2; maybe TRBD2 (5 bases). The CDR3 loop spans 15 amino acids. Trimming stripped 5 bases from V and 0 bases from J, with 10 bases between. Looked up from germline, CDR1 is SGHVS and CDR2 is FQNEAQ. The chain's CDR3 is CASSKRSTNTGELFF. CDR3 bases: TGTGCCAGCAGCAAGCGGTCAACGAACACCGGGGAGCTGTTTTTT.

The V call is TRBV5-4, the J call TRBJ2-7; no firm D call. V was trimmed by 4 bases and J by 7 bases, leaving 9 bases between them. CDR3 length: 11 residues. Germline CDR1 is SGHNT and CDR2 is YYREEE (reference sequence). CDR3 sequence (DNA): TGTGCCAGCAGCCAGGAGATGGAGCAGTACTTC. This translates into CASSQEMEQYF.

The chain couples TRBV29-1 to TRBJ2-7; D is unclear. Germline V gene lookup returns CDR1 SQVTM and CDR2 ANQGSEA. The CDR3 sequence is 13 residues long. Trimming took off 4 bases at V and 0 bases at J, with 10 bases between the two ends. CDR3 in DNA: TGCAGCGTTGTGGGCGGAAGCTCCTACGAGCAGTACTTC. Its protein product is CSVVGGSSYEQYF.

The V and J genes are TRBV19 and TRBJ2-1, with TRBD1 matching 10 bases. Losses at the gene ends were 6 bases for V and 5 bases for J; bases not matched to a gene: 7. Germline V gives CDR1 LNHDA, CDR2 SQIVND (reference sequence). There are 15 residues in the CDR3. The CDR3 protein is CASRLDRGLDNEQFF. CDR3 nucleotide sequence: TGTGCCAGTAGACTCGACAGGGGGCTGGACAATGAGCAGTTCTTC.

The J gene is TRBJ2-5, the V gene TRBV4-1, with 7 bases fitting TRBD1. This CDR3 region has 14 residues. The germline gives CDR1 MGHRA, CDR2 YSYEKL. The ends lost 6 bases at V and 0 bases at J; junction bases unmatched: 4. The CDR3 region has the DNA TGCGCCAGCAGACAGGGGCTTTACCAAGAGACCCAGTACTTC. Translated: CASRQGLYQETQYF.

The rearrangement joins TRBV7-9 to TRBJ2-1, with 7 bases lining up with TRBD2. Unmatched junction bases numbered 14, after V lost 5 bases and J lost 10 bases. Germline lookup yields CDR1 SEHNR and CDR2 FQNEAQ (reference sequence). This CDR3 region has 15 residues. The CDR3 nucleotides are TGTGCCAGCAGCCCCGATTTTGAGGGAGGGGTAGAGCAGTTCTTC. This codes for CASSPDFEGGVEQFF.

The chain couples TRBV11-2 to TRBJ2-7, with 10 bases lining up with TRBD2. CDR1 and CDR2 from the germline V gene are SGHAT and FQNNGV. CDR3 size: 15 residues. After removal of 4 bases from V and 3 bases from J, the junction contained 6 bases not matched to a gene. This chain's CDR3 is CASSYRLAGHYEQYF. As DNA, the CDR3 is TGTGCCAGCAGCTATCGACTAGCGGGCCACTACGAGCAGTACTTC.

The V and J genes are TRBV10-1 and TRBJ2-3; D uncertain. V shed 3 bases and J shed 7 bases, with 11 bases lying between them. CDR1 WNHNN and CDR2 SYGVQD come from the germline V gene (reference sequence). The CDR3 spans 13 residues. The CDR3 reads CASSEKGRHTQYF. CDR3 DNA sequence: TGCGCCAGCAGTGAAAAGGGCAGGCATACGCAGTATTTT.

The rearrangement joins TRBV2 to TRBJ1-2, with a weak D call TRBD1 (6 bases). CDR3 length: 14 residues. V was pared by 4 bases and J by 1 base, with 10 bases between. Per germline, CDR1 SNHLY and CDR2 FYNNEI. The CDR3 is CASSVTGNNYGYTF. The CDR3, as DNA: TGTGCCAGCAGTGTTACAGGGAATAACTATGGCTACACCTTC.

The V call is TRBV10-3, the J call TRBJ2-7, with TRBD2 matching over 9 bases. V gave up 5 bases and J gave up 0 bases; unmatched junction bases: 11. CDR1 and CDR2 (germline): ENHRY, SYGVKD. The CDR3 consists of 17 residues. The CDR3 DNA reads as TGTGCCATCAGTCCCCTCGGTAGCGGGAGAGGCTCCTACGAGCAGTACTTC. Amino acid sequence: CAISPLGSGRGSYEQYF.

The chain uses TRBV5-4 and TRBJ2-7; D unclear. This CDR3 has 16 amino acids. Germline V gene sequence: CDR1 SGHNT, CDR2 YYREEE (reference sequence). V gave up 0 bases and J gave up 2 bases, with 15 bases separating them. The CDR3 is CASSLASTADPYEQYF. The CDR3 DNA follows: TGTGCCAGCAGCTTGGCCTCAACAGCTGATCCCTACGAGCAGTACTTC.

The chain links TRBV12-3 or TRBV12-4 to TRBJ2-5; D assignment may be TRBD1 or TRBD2 (5 bases each). CDR3 length: 12 residues. V was trimmed by 5 bases and J by 9 bases, leaving 13 bases between them. The CDR3 reads CASSPGAGAQYF. The CDR3 DNA is TGTGCCAGCAGTCCCGGGGCTGGCGCCCAGTACTTC.